A single T cell receptor (beta chain) is shown here with its context. Its specificity is not known. The CDR3 is made up of 13 amino acids. The germline CDR1 and CDR2 sequences are MNHEY and SMNVEV (reference sequence). The germline V and J ends were trimmed by 6 bases and 1 base, with 9 bases remaining between them. Viral peptide pools were used in the ViraFEST assay to expand antigen-specific CD4+ T cells, and sequencing came afterward. Isolating CD4+ T cells followed less than 11 days of culture. The source of the sample is a study of vaccination effects on CD4 cells after COVID-19. Study results and caveats: Clones arising from infection and from vaccination showed marked clonal contraction late after vaccination. Missing from the study were early post-infection timepoints, and its convalescent patients were few.

Measured with immunoSEQ multiplex PCR; TCRdb has only the in-frame clones, and not every one. The sample has around 19,000 clones, about two thirds seen once. The input for sequencing was CD4+ T cells from PBMCs cultured with HCoV-229E spike peptides, taken before COVID-19 vaccination. This TCR was sampled from a human donor who received a COVID-19 vaccine. The chain is built from TRBV27 and TRBJ1-1, with D possibly being TRBD1 (5 bases). CDR3: CASSQDTNTEAFF. The CDR3 DNA sequence: TGTGCCAGCAGCCAGGACACGAACACTGAAGCTTTCTTT.